The next 21 T cell receptor delta chains were all read from a single sample in a study of Vδ1+ human thymocytes. The study, taken as a whole, reports: Thymic TRG and TRD repertoires appeared highly polyclonal.

Which antigens these TCRs recognize remains unknown. Extracted RNA was reverse transcribed into cDNA. The CDR3 regions were amplified by multiplex PCR from V-gene primers to a constant-region primer. TCRdb fed the multiplex PCR reads into CATT to redo clone calling. The sample lists over 45,000 delta-chain clones; over 12% were seen once. Sequenced sample: Vdelta1+ gamma-delta thymocytes from the thymus. Subset noted: FACS-sorted CD3+ TCRalphabeta- TCRVdelta1+ TCRVdelta2- thymocytes. These receptors all stem from a girl less than two years old who had congenital heart surgery.

V usage is TRDV1 and J usage is TRDJ1, with 13 bases fitting TRDD3. CDR3 length: 21 amino acids. Germline V gene lookup returns CDR1 TSWWSYY and CDR2 QGS. With V trimmed by 2 bases and J by 2 bases, 17 bases remained unmatched. DNA of the CDR3: TGTGCTCTTGGGGAAGTACCCAAAACGAAACTGGGGGATACGGGGACCGATAAACTCATCTTT. Encoded protein: CALGEVPKTKLGDTGTDKLIF.

V usage is TRDV1 and J usage is TRDJ1; 12 bases map to TRDD3. Trimming cost V 0 bases and J 7 bases; bases outside gene matches: 12. CDR1 TSWWSYY and CDR2 QGS come from the germline V gene. This CDR3 is built from 18 residues. In DNA, the CDR3 is TGTGCTCTTGGGGAACTACGGCGGCTGGGGGATACGCGTTCTAAACTCATCTTT. It encodes CALGELRRLGDTRSKLIF.

The genes are TRDV1 and TRDJ1; 10 nucleotides align to TRDD3. CDR3 length equals 22 residues. V was clipped by 0 bases and J by 2 bases; unmatched bases: 21. The germline V gene encodes CDR1 TSWWSYY and CDR2 QGS. CDR3 in amino acids: CALGELPKTPLGGGYGTDKLIF. The CDR3 DNA is TGTGCTCTTGGGGAACTCCCAAAAACACCCTTGGGAGGGGGATACGGGACCGATAAACTCATCTTT.

This chain connects TRDV1 to TRDJ1; TRDD3 agrees at 10 bases. Germline CDR1 is TSWWSYY and CDR2 is QGS. Unmatched junction bases numbered 21, after V lost 5 bases and J lost 0 bases. The CDR3 spans 21 residues. The CDR3 nucleotides are TGTGCTCTTGGGACATCGTCCTACGCGGGGGGATACGGCCCGTACACCGATAAACTCATCTTT. Its protein product is CALGTSSYAGGYGPYTDKLIF.

The rearrangement uses TRDV1 and TRDJ1; D not certain. Per germline, CDR1 TSWWSYY and CDR2 QGS. Trimming cost V 5 bases and J 2 bases, with 12 bases left between them. The CDR3 loop spans 14 amino acids. This CDR3 is CALGSPTGTDKLIF. Here the CDR3 DNA reads TGTGCTCTTGGGTCTCCGACCGGGACCGATAAACTCATCTTT.

This clone came up a few times. The V gene is TRDV1, the J gene TRDJ1; D is possibly TRDD3 (5 bases). The CDR3 is made up of 16 amino acids. The germline gives CDR1 TSWWSYY, CDR2 QGS. V was pared by 4 bases and J by 3 bases, with 18 bases between. CDR3 DNA: TGTGCTCTTGGGGCCTTACTGGAGGGCGAAGCCGATAAACTCATCTTT. Translating it yields CALGALLEGEADKLIF.

This clone was counted between two and nine times. The chain couples TRDV1 to TRDJ1; possibly TRDD3 for D (6 bases). Trimming removed 4 bases at V and 0 bases at J, with 30 bases between. Looked up from germline, CDR1 is TSWWSYY and CDR2 is QGS. This CDR3 is built from 21 residues. The CDR3 region is CALGGLTIGGQEGLYTDKLIF. The DNA of the CDR3 is TGTGCTCTTGGGGGTTTAACCATCGGGGGACAAGAGGGTCTGTACACCGATAAACTCATCTTT.

The chain is built from TRDV1 and TRDJ1; 13 nucleotides align to TRDD3. Germline CDR1 is TSWWSYY and CDR2 is QGS. This CDR3 region has 25 residues. The V gene end was trimmed by 2 bases and the J gene end by 0 bases; junction bases not matched to a gene: 27. CDR3 sequence: CALGEWDQWNLGPYWGIRHTDKLIF. The CDR3 DNA reads TGTGCTCTTGGGGAATGGGATCAGTGGAACCTAGGCCCATACTGGGGGATACGACACACCGATAAACTCATCTTT.

This clone was seen only a few times. One end of the junction does not line up with germline, which may come from a read error. This rearrangement joins TRDV2 to TRDJ1; 10 nucleotides match TRDD3. Germline loops: CDR1 GEAIGNYY, CDR2 EKD. CDR3 length equals 17 residues. The CDR3 sequence: CARDITGGCRYTDKLIF. The CDR3 coding sequence is TGTGCCCGTGACATTACTGGGGGATGCCGATACACCGATAAACTCATCTTT.

J is TRDJ1 and V is TRDV1; D call uncertain. Trimming took 5 bases from V and 2 from J, leaving 12 bases between them. The V gene's germline CDR1 is TSWWSYY and CDR2 QGS. The CDR3 runs 14 residues. CDR3 sequence reads: CALGKFPVTDKLIF. Written as DNA, the CDR3 is TGTGCTCTTGGGAAATTCCCCGTAACCGATAAACTCATCTTT.

This sequence joins TRDV1 and TRDJ1, with 10 bases lining up with TRDD3. This CDR3 comprises 18 residues. The germline V gene has CDR1 TSWWSYY and CDR2 QGS. The trim removed 2 bases at V and 0 bases at J, leaving 9 bases unmatched. The CDR3 sequence: CALGESPTGGSYTDKLIF. The CDR3 coding sequence is TGTGCTCTTGGGGAATCTCCAACTGGGGGATCGTACACCGATAAACTCATCTTT.

This clone was found a few times. V gene TRDV1 combines with J gene TRDJ1; D possibly corresponds to TRDD2 (5 bases). Trimming cost V 3 bases and J 5 bases, with 19 bases left between them. Germline-derived CDR1 and CDR2 are TSWWSYY and QGS. The CDR3 contains 16 residues. The chain's CDR3 is CALGDRIFPKGDKLIF. The CDR3 bases are TGTGCTCTTGGGGATCGAATCTTCCCGAAAGGAGATAAACTCATCTTT.

This clone came up a few times. This chain uses TRDV1 with TRDJ1; D uncertain. CDR1 and CDR2 from the germline V gene are TSWWSYY and QGS. This CDR3 comprises 14 residues. Trimming pared 7 bases from V and 0 bases from J, leaving 12 bases between. This CDR3 is CALALEMNTDKLIF. The CDR3 coding sequence is TGTGCTCTTGCCCTGGAGATGAACACCGATAAACTCATCTTT.

This clone was counted a few times. The rearrangement links TRDV1 to TRDJ1; tentative D call: TRDD2 (6 bases). Germline V gene sequence: CDR1 TSWWSYY, CDR2 QGS. The CDR3 has 19 amino acids. V lost 5 bases to trimming and J lost 0 bases, with 25 bases between them. The DNA for the CDR3 is TGTGCTCTTGGGTCCCGGGCCTTCCACTCCTTCACGAACACCGATAAACTCATCTTT. It translates to CALGSRAFHSFTNTDKLIF.

About this clone: The germline gene is not matched at one end of the junction; a read error may be the cause. J is TRDJ3 and V is TRDV2; 11 bases are a match to TRDD3. This CDR3 region has 20 residues. In germline, CDR1 is GEAIGNYY, CDR2 EKD. This chain's CDR3 is CARDTEMGDTRHWDTRQMFF. CDR3 bases: TGTGCCCGTGACACCGAGATGGGGGATACGCGTCACTGGGACACCCGACAGATGTTTTTC.

Only a few counts were recorded for this clone. The chain recombines TRDV1 with TRDJ1; 9 bases map to TRDD3. The CDR3 has 19 residues. Germline V gene sequence: CDR1 TSWWSYY, CDR2 QGS. With V trimmed by 4 bases and J by 0 bases, 15 bases remained unmatched. The CDR3 coding sequence is TGTGCTCTTGGGGGATGGTTCCTACCACTGGGGGACCACACCGATAAACTCATCTTT. Amino acids: CALGGWFLPLGDHTDKLIF.

The chain links TRDV1 to TRDJ1; 9 positions match TRDD3. The CDR3 has 18 amino acids. Germline assignment: CDR1 TSWWSYY and CDR2 QGS. Trimming took 6 bases from V and 0 from J; bases not matched to a gene: 14. The CDR3, as DNA: TGTGCTCTTGGAAAGAGGGGATACGGAGATCTTTACACCGATAAACTCATCTTT. As protein: CALGKRGYGDLYTDKLIF.

This clone was counted between two and nine times. The chain recombines TRDV1 with TRDJ1; D ambiguous. Deletions cut 0 bases from V and 1 base from J, with 12 bases between. Germline CDR1 is TSWWSYY and CDR2 is QGS. This CDR3 has 16 amino acids. CDR3: CALGELRSGCTDKLIF. CDR3 DNA: TGTGCTCTTGGGGAACTTCGGAGCGGGTGCACCGATAAACTCATCTTT.

V is TRAV29/DV5 and J is TRDJ1, with TRDD3 matching 12 bases. Germline-derived CDR1 and CDR2 are NSMFDY and ISSIKDK. The CDR3 consists of 22 residues. The V segment lost 0 bases and the J segment 0 bases; nucleotides outside the gene matches: 21. CDR3 region: CAASAFLRLYWGIPRYTDKLIF. The CDR3 region has the DNA TGTGCAGCAAGCGCGTTCCTACGACTGTACTGGGGGATACCCAGGTACACCGATAAACTCATCTTT.

The sample holds a few counts of this clone. Germline and junction disagree at one end, which may indicate a read error. The chain has TRDV1 and TRDJ2, with TRDD3 identical over 7 bases. Germline loops: CDR1 TSWWSYY, CDR2 QGS. This CDR3 spans 18 amino acids. The CDR3 loop is CALTWGRDFSALSAQLFF. The CDR3 nucleotides read TGTGCTCTGACGTGGGGGAGGGATTTTTCCGCTTTGTCAGCACAACTCTTCTTT.

V is TRDV1 and J is TRDJ1, with D possibly TRDD3 on 7 matching bases. CDR1 and CDR2 (germline): TSWWSYY, QGS. This CDR3 spans 21 amino acids. Trimming shortened V by 3 bases and J by 0 bases, and 29 bases separated the two germline ends. This chain's CDR3 is CALGDVPSPPSWGFHTDKLIF. CDR3 nucleotides: TGTGCTCTTGGGGACGTCCCTTCCCCACCCTCCTGGGGGTTTCACACCGATAAACTCATCTTT.